A selection of T cell receptor beta chains follows, all from one sample in a study of T cell responses to AZD1222 COVID-19 vaccine. The assay was immunoSEQ multiplex PCR, and TCRdb's table has in-frame clones only and misses some. Of about 140,000 clones in the sample, almost 95% are singletons; the top ten hold around 3.5%. The sequencing used peripheral blood, collected 28 days after the second AZD1222 dose. The receptor set was obtained from an adult who received the AZD1222 COVID-19 vaccine. The CDR3 runs from the conserved cysteine through the conserved F or W. The order of the fields is J gene, CDR3 length, V gene, clone size, D gene, CDR3 protein, CDR3 DNA. The D gene is left open where the match is weak. Some rows mark clone size as missing; the rest say once, few, many or name a class of expanded clone.

TRBJ2-7,15,TRBV5-6,.,TRBD2,CASSYGSGGYYEQYF,TGTGCCAGCAGCTACGGTTCGGGGGGATACTACGAGCAGTACTTC
TRBJ1-2,15,TRBV3-1/TRBV3-2,.,TRBD1,CASSHGDRGAYGYTF,TGTGCCAGCAGCCACGGGGACAGGGGTGCCTATGGCTACACCTTC
TRBJ1-6,15,TRBV4-1,once,.,CASSQSGVANSPLHF,TGCGCCAGCAGCCAATCTGGGGTGGCTAATTCACCCCTCCACTTT
TRBJ1-3,15,TRBV28,.,TRBD1,CASSKSDRAGNTIYF,TGTGCCAGCAGTAAATCGGACAGGGCGGGAAACACCATATATTTT
TRBJ1-2,14,TRBV7-9,.,.,CASSLALGLYGYTF,TGTGCCAGCAGCTTAGCGCTAGGACTATATGGCTACACCTTC
TRBJ1-1,14,TRBV28,.,.,CASSLGPEVTEAFF,TGTGCCAGCAGTTTGGGTCCGGAGGTCACTGAAGCTTTCTTT
TRBJ2-1,17,TRBV6-4,.,TRBD2,CASSRRTSVGALDEQFF,TGTGCCAGCAGTAGGAGGACTAGCGTCGGAGCTTTAGATGAGCAGTTCTTC
TRBJ2-7,14,TRBV28,once,.,CASSLPYGSYEQYF,TGTGCCAGCAGTTTACCATACGGATCCTACGAGCAGTACTTC
TRBJ1-1,16,TRBV18,.,TRBD1,CASSLTNRDRAAEAFF,TGTGCCAGCTCACTCACGAACCGGGACAGGGCGGCAGAAGCTTTCTTT
TRBJ2-6,11,TRBV6-2/TRBV6-3,.,.,CASSGANVLTF,TGTGCCAGCAGCGGGGCCAACGTCCTGACTTTC
TRBJ1-2,14,TRBV5-5,.,TRBD1,CASSSNRGEYGYTF,TGTGCCAGCAGCTCCAACAGGGGAGAGTATGGCTACACCTTC
TRBJ2-1,14,TRBV19,.,TRBD2,CASSPSGRNNEQFF,TGTGCCAGTAGTCCCAGCGGGAGGAACAATGAGCAGTTCTTC
TRBJ2-7,12,TRBV3-1/TRBV3-2,once,.,CASSQDLGGQYF,TGTGCCAGCAGCCAAGATCTGGGGGGGCAGTACTTC
TRBJ2-1,17,TRBV24-1,.,TRBD2,CATSEPTFAGGYNEQFF,TGTGCCACCAGTGAGCCGACCTTTGCGGGAGGGTACAATGAGCAGTTCTTC
TRBJ1-2,12,TRBV7-2,.,.,CASSSTQGGYTF,TGTGCCAGCAGCTCCACTCAGGGTGGCTACACCTTC
TRBJ1-2,14,TRBV5-6,.,.,CASSLDSLNYGYTF,TGTGCCAGCAGCTTGGACAGCTTAAACTATGGCTACACCTTC
TRBJ1-1,12,TRBV29-1,.,TRBD1,CSVYPGQGEAFF,TGCAGCGTTTACCCGGGACAGGGAGAAGCTTTCTTT
TRBJ1-1,14,TRBV28,.,.,CASSPGRETAEAFF,TGTGCCAGCAGTCCGGGACGGGAGACCGCTGAAGCTTTCTTT
TRBJ1-1,13,TRBV12-3/TRBV12-4,.,.,CASSLWTVTEAFF,TGTGCCAGCAGTTTATGGACGGTCACTGAAGCTTTCTTT
TRBJ1-5,15,TRBV19,.,.,CASSRQVHDNQPQHF,TGTGCCAGTAGTAGGCAGGTGCATGACAATCAGCCCCAGCATTTT
TRBJ1-1,13,TRBV19,.,.,CASSVRGATEAFF,TGTGCCAGTAGTGTAAGGGGAGCCACTGAAGCTTTCTTT
TRBJ1-3,13,TRBV30,.,.,CALVINSGNTIYF,TGTGCCCTCGTAATAAACTCTGGAAACACCATATATTTT
TRBJ1-1,13,TRBV6-5,.,.,CASSYSQRAEAFF,TGTGCCAGCAGTTACTCCCAAAGGGCTGAAGCTTTCTTT
TRBJ1-5,12,TRBV5-6,.,.,CASSLDNQPQHF,TGTGCCAGCAGCTTAGACAATCAGCCCCAGCATTTT
TRBJ1-2,14,TRBV28,.,TRBD1,CASSQSGQGYGYTF,TGTGCCAGCAGTCAATCCGGACAGGGTTATGGCTACACCTTC
TRBJ1-1,14,TRBV6-6,.,.,CASSSNRRNTEAFF,TGTGCCAGCAGTTCAAACAGGCGTAACACTGAAGCTTTCTTT
TRBJ1-1,15,TRBV28,.,TRBD1,CASKWGDRSNTEAFF,TGTGCCAGCAAGTGGGGGGACAGAAGTAACACTGAAGCTTTCTTT